These T cell receptor beta chains were read from a single sample in a study of cytomegalovirus exposure and HLA in healthy donors. Some clones are missing from TCRdb's copy, which holds only in-frame ones; the method was immunoSEQ multiplex PCR. The data contain roughly 69,000 clones, about 76% of them seen just once; the ten biggest clones take up roughly 5.9%. Sequencing input: PBMCs. The origin of the receptors is a man in his fifties or sixties in good health and CMV-seronegative. The CDR3 runs from the conserved cysteine through the conserved F or W. A D gene is named only where the DNA matches it firmly. Size values are once, few and many counts, or a class for expanded clones, and some rows have none.

V gene	clone size	J gene	D gene	CDR3 DNA	CDR3 protein
TRBV10-2	-	TRBJ1-5	-	TGCGCCAGCAGTGAGGACATTAGCAATCAGCCCCAGCATTTT	CASSEDISNQPQHF
TRBV5-6	-	TRBJ1-4	TRBD1	TGTGCCAGCTCCAGGGGGTACGAAAAACTGTTTTTT	CASSRGYEKLFF
TRBV7-6	-	TRBJ1-5	-	TGTGCCAGCAGCCGGGATCAGCCCCAGCATTTT	CASSRDQPQHF
TRBV30	-	TRBJ2-7	TRBD2	TGTGCCTGGGGCCTGACTAGCCCCGAGCAGTACTTC	CAWGLTSPEQYF
TRBV6-1	-	TRBJ1-6	-	TGTGCCAGCAGTCTTCATGAGGGTGACAATTCACCCCTCCACTTT	CASSLHEGDNSPLHF
TRBV7-8	-	TRBJ2-7	-	TGTGCCAGCAGCTTAGACTCCTTCTACGAGCAGTACTTC	CASSLDSFYEQYF
TRBV7-9	-	TRBJ2-2	-	TGTTCCAGCAGCTGGGCACCACTAGCCGACAGGAACACCGGGGAGCTGTTTTTT	CSSSWAPLADRNTGELFF
TRBV10-2	-	TRBJ1-2	TRBD1	TGCGCCAGCATGGCCGGGACAGGGGAGAGCTATGGCTACACCTTC	CASMAGTGESYGYTF
TRBV7-2	few	TRBJ1-2	TRBD1	TGTGCCAGCAGCTCGCGACAGGGGGGCTATGGCTACACCTTC	CASSSRQGGYGYTF
TRBV30	-	TRBJ1-4	TRBD1	TGTGCCTGGGGGGGGACAGGGGGGTGGATTAGAGAAAAACTGTTTTTT	CAWGGTGGWIREKLFF
TRBV11-2	few	TRBJ2-3	-	TGTGCCAGCACCCTTAGGGGCAGGCCTAGCACAGATACGCAGTATTTT	CASTLRGRPSTDTQYF
TRBV21-1	-	TRBJ1-5	-	TGTGCCAGCAGCTTAACAGGGGCCCTTAGGGGCAATCAGCCCCAGCATTTT	CASSLTGALRGNQPQHF
TRBV6-1	-	TRBJ1-1	-	TGTGCCAGCAGCCAACTTACAGGCAGCACTGAAGCTTTCTTT	CASSQLTGSTEAFF
TRBV7-3	-	TRBJ1-1	TRBD1	TGTGCCAGCAGCCTCGACAGGGTCGGTGAAGCTTTCTTT	CASSLDRVGEAFF
TRBV7-9	once	TRBJ1-2	-	TGTGCCAGCAGCACCCACAGGGATATATCCCTTAATGGCTACACCTTC	CASSTHRDISLNGYTF
TRBV5-1	-	TRBJ2-7	TRBD2	TGCGCCAGCAGCGCTGCACTAGCGGGGCGGAGGGACGAGCAGTACTTC	CASSAALAGRRDEQYF
TRBV6-5	few	TRBJ1-5	TRBD1	TGTGCCAGCAGACCGGGACAGGACAATCAGCCCCAGCATTTT	CASRPGQDNQPQHF
TRBV6-6	-	TRBJ1-5	TRBD1	TGTGCCAGCAGTTACTCGCAGTCAGGGGGCAAACAGCCCCAGCATTTT	CASSYSQSGGKQPQHF
TRBV21-1	few	TRBJ1-1	-	TGTGCCAGCAGCCTGATGGGGGCGAGTAACACTGAAGCTTTCTTT	CASSLMGASNTEAFF
TRBV14	-	TRBJ2-1	TRBD2	TGTGCCAGCAGCCAAGTGCGGGGGAATGAGCAGTTCTTC	CASSQVRGNEQFF
TRBV2	-	TRBJ1-2	-	TGTGCCAGCAGGTCCGACTACTATGGCTACACCTTC	CASRSDYYGYTF
TRBV5-1	-	TRBJ2-7	-	TGCGCCAGCAGCTTCGTACTAGGAGAAGGCTACGAGCAGTACTTC	CASSFVLGEGYEQYF
TRBV28	-	TRBJ1-6	-	TGTGCCAGCAGTTCCCCGGGGGGGAGGTATTCACCCCTCCACTTT	CASSSPGGRYSPLHF
TRBV19	few	TRBJ2-7	TRBD1	TGTGCCAGTAGTTGGGGGACAGGGCCCTACGAGCAGTACTTC	CASSWGTGPYEQYF
TRBV19	once	TRBJ1-2	TRBD1	TGTGCCAGTAGTGTACCGGGACAGGCCTACTATGGCTACACCTTC	CASSVPGQAYYGYTF
TRBV30	-	TRBJ1-1	-	TGTGCCTGGAGCATAGGGGTGAACACTGAAGCTTTCTTT	CAWSIGVNTEAFF
TRBV11-3	-	TRBJ2-3	TRBD1	TGTGCCAGCAGTTGGGGACAGGGGCCCACAGATACGCAGTATTTT	CASSWGQGPTDTQYF
TRBV6-6	-	TRBJ2-5	-	TGTGCCAGCAGTTCCCTCGGGGGAGAGACCCAGTACTTC	CASSSLGGETQYF
TRBV27	-	TRBJ1-2	-	TGTGCCAGCAGTCTATCGACAGCCCAGACCTATGGCTACACCTTC	CASSLSTAQTYGYTF